The source of this T cell receptor (beta chain) is a study of T cell repertoires in cytomegalovirus infection. Overall study context: As its CMV epitopes, the study selected recently identified HLA-C-restricted and well-studied HLA-B-restricted targets. Through public TCR beta signatures, both CMV infection and matching HLA type were indicated. Whole-study findings and limits: HLA-C-restricted TCR beta clonotypes specific for CMV led the ex vivo response. Summed public TCR beta family frequency identified CMV carriers bearing the relevant HLA.

Comment on this clonotype: Its antigen is unidentified.

TCRdb re-analysed the reads in MiXCR, keeping a single row per CDR3 protein. The table has about a million distinct CDR3 sequences, approximately 30% seen once. J gave up 2 bases and V 1 base, and 2 bases lay outside the gene matches. In germline, CDR1 is SGHDT, CDR2 YYEEEE. CDR3 length: 14 amino acids. The specimen was cultured CD8+ T cells from PBMCs, collected from culture after CMV antigen stimulation. V gene TRBV5-6 combines with J gene TRBJ1-2; TRBD1 agrees at 7 bases. The TCR was taken from a human donor in good health (CMV status not recorded). Some clones in this sample may be carry-over from other donors' samples. The CDR3 sequence is CASSLLTGNYGYTF. The CDR3 DNA reads as TGTGCCAGCAGCTTGCTGACAGGGAACTATGGCTACACCTTC.